The 15 T cell receptor beta chains listed next were all sequenced from one sample in a study of shared clonotypes between healthy human individuals. In the naive CD8 group, cells lacked CD45RO and were positively selected for CCR7, so terminally differentiated effector memory CD45RA+ cells were left out. Method: immunoSEQ multiplex PCR; TCRdb's copy keeps in-frame clones and lacks some. The data contain approximately 2,000,000 clones, roughly 95% of them singletons. Specimen: naive CD8+ T cells from PBMCs. These TCRs come from a man between 18 and 35 years old in good health. Some clones in this sample may be carry-over from other donors' samples.

This clone was observed a single time. The chain carries TRBV5-1 and TRBJ2-7; D uncertain. The CDR3 contains 13 residues. Between the trimmed V and J ends, which lost 0 bases and 5 bases, there was a span of 9 bases. Germline CDR1 is SGHRS and CDR2 is YFSETQ. The chain's CDR3 is CASSLGSQNEQYF. CDR3 bases: TGCGCCAGCAGCTTGGGCTCCCAGAACGAGCAGTACTTC.

The rearrangement uses TRBV7-8 and TRBJ1-5, with 11 nucleotides matching TRBD1. This CDR3 has 16 amino acids. Germline-derived CDR1 and CDR2 are SGHVS and FQNEAQ. V shed 5 bases, J shed 4 bases, and the junction held 7 bases outside the gene matches. CDR3 nucleotides: TGTGCCAGCAGCAACCGGGACAGGGGGTTAAATCAGCCCCAGCATTTT. Translated: CASSNRDRGLNQPQHF.

This chain uses TRBV7-9 with TRBJ1-5, with unresolved D. CDR1 and CDR2 (germline): SEHNR, FQNEAQ (reference sequence). The CDR3 is 16 amino acids. Deletions cut 1 base from V and 1 base from J, with 11 bases between. CDR3 bases: TGTGCCAGCAGCTTAGGAAGGAGTTTGAGCAATCAGCCCCAGCATTTT. The encoded protein is CASSLGRSLSNQPQHF.

This chain links TRBV29-1 with TRBJ2-7, with TRBD1 as a possible D gene (5 bases). The V end was cut by 3 bases, the J end by 1 base, with 10 bases between. Per the germline V gene, CDR1 is SQVTM and CDR2 is ANQGSEA. The CDR3 extends over 13 amino acids. CDR3 loop: CSVEGRASYEQYF. CDR3 DNA: TGCAGCGTTGAGGGGCGAGCATCCTACGAGCAGTACTTC.

This clone was picked up a small number of times. The conserved phenylalanine or tryptophan is not found at the CDR3 terminus, so this likely reflects a read error. Because the CDR3's place on the DNA is in doubt, the DNA is left out and the CDR3 is given as listed by TCRdb. J is TRBJ2-7 and V is TRBV21-1; the table calls TRBD2, which could not be checked here. TRBV21-1 is a pseudogene. The CDR3 numbers 13 amino acids, ends counted. The chain's CDR3 is CASSQTPSGRALD.

V and J are TRBV5-1 and TRBJ1-1, with D uncertain. The CDR3 is made up of 15 amino acids. Per germline, CDR1 SGHRS and CDR2 YFSETQ. The ends were cut back, 1 base at V and 2 bases at J, with 12 bases in the middle. The CDR3 DNA follows: TGCGCCAGCAGCTTGCTCGTCACCCCAAACACTGAAGCTTTCTTT. Translating it yields CASSLLVTPNTEAFF.

The chain carries TRBV29-1 and TRBJ1-3; D not certain. Germline assignment: CDR1 SQVTM and CDR2 ANQGSEA. This CDR3 contains 11 residues. V lost 4 bases and J lost 4, with 5 bases in between. CDR3 nucleotides: TGCAGCGTTGTGGAGGGAAACACCATATATTTT. This encodes CSVVEGNTIYF.

J is TRBJ2-3 and V is TRBV14, with TRBD1 matching 8 bases. CDR1 SGHDN and CDR2 FVKESK come from the germline V gene. V shed 4 bases, J shed 6 bases, and the junction held 3 bases outside the gene matches. The CDR3 contains 13 residues. For the CDR3, the DNA is TGTGCCAGCAGCCTCTACAGGGGGGATACGCAGTATTTT. Translating gives CASSLYRGDTQYF.

The V call is TRBV9, the J call TRBJ2-2, with a possible D match to TRBD1 (5 bases). Per the germline V gene, CDR1 is SGDLS and CDR2 is YYNGEE. The CDR3 has 16 residues. Trimming took 2 bases from V and 1 from J, leaving 12 bases between them. CDR3 sequence (DNA): TGTGCCAGCAGCGTTGGAGTAAGGGGGAACACCGGGGAGCTGTTTTTT. Translation: CASSVGVRGNTGELFF.

The chain couples TRBV15 to TRBJ2-3; D remains ambiguous. The CDR3 is 15 amino acids. V lost 0 bases and J lost 3, with 10 bases in between. CDR1 and CDR2 (germline): LNHNV, YYDKDF (reference sequence). The CDR3 coding sequence is TGTGCCACCAGCAGAGATGTGCTGATTACAGATACGCAGTATTTT. It translates to CATSRDVLITDTQYF.

In its sample, this clone was seen a few times. The rearrangement uses TRBV28 and TRBJ1-5; D might be TRBD1 (5 bases). Trimming removed 10 bases at V and 9 bases at J, with 10 bases between. The CDR3 has 10 residues. CDR1 is MDHEN and CDR2 is SYDVKM in the germline V gene. This chain's CDR3 is CATQRGPQHF. The CDR3 DNA follows: TGTGCCACCCAGAGGGGGCCCCAGCATTTT.

This chain uses TRBV7-6 with TRBJ2-1; D gene unclear. The V gene's germline CDR1 is SGHVS and CDR2 FNYEAQ. The ends were cut back, 2 bases at V and 0 bases at J, with 23 bases in the middle. The CDR3 extends over 20 amino acids. As DNA, the CDR3 is TGTGCCAGCAGCTTAACCCCCGAGGCCGAGACATCGAGCTCCTACAATGAGCAGTTCTTC. Protein product: CASSLTPEAETSSSYNEQFF.

This sequence joins TRBV2 and TRBJ2-7; TRBD2 is a possible D gene (6 bases). The CDR3 spans 15 residues. The germline V gene encodes CDR1 SNHLY and CDR2 FYNNEI. Trimming pared 6 bases from V and 2 bases from J, leaving 17 bases between. In DNA form, the CDR3 reads TGTGCCAGCAGGCCGGAGGGTATGGCGGCCTACGAGCAGTACTTC. Translation gives CASRPEGMAAYEQYF. The variable domain in full, completed from reference TRBV2 and TRBJ2-7, reads EPEVTQTPSHQVTQMGQEVILRCVPISNHLYFYWYRQILGQKVEFLVSFYNNEISEKSEIFDDQFSVERPDGSNFTLKIRSTKLEDSAMYFCASRPEGMAAYEQYFGPGTRLTVT.

V gene TRBV27 combines with J gene TRBJ2-5; D ambiguous. This CDR3 has 13 residues. The V gene lost 6 bases and the J gene lost 0 bases, with 8 bases spanning the gap. CDR1 is MNHEY, CDR2 SMNVEV, per germline (reference sequence). The chain's CDR3 is CASSPDYQETQYF. The CDR3 coding sequence is TGTGCCAGCAGCCCCGACTACCAAGAGACCCAGTACTTC.

A note on this clone: The same CDR3 also results from other DNA sequences found in this sample. This chain joins TRBV27 and TRBJ1-4; D gene unclear. The V gene's germline CDR1 is MNHEY and CDR2 SMNVEV (reference sequence). The germline V and J ends were trimmed by 6 bases and 0 bases, with 8 bases remaining between them. The CDR3 loop spans 14 amino acids. The DNA of the CDR3 is TGTGCCAGCAGCCCCCTTTCAACTAATGAAAAACTGTTTTTT. It encodes CASSPLSTNEKLFF.